These 21 T cell receptor beta chains came from one sample sequenced in a study of T cells in Graves' hyperthyroidism and ophthalmopathy. The investigators amplified TCR beta CDR3 regions from RNA transcripts. Carried out on the TCR CDR3, a first-round RT-PCR used the HTBI primer set. Each CDR3 protein is one row after TCRdb ran MiXCR on the multiplex PCR reads. The sample has some 490,000 distinct CDR3 sequences; around a fifth are singletons. Material: blood. These receptors came from a woman aged 70-85 years with Graves' ophthalmopathy.

This clonotype turned up a few times. This rearrangement joins TRBV28 to TRBJ2-7; 7 bases map to TRBD1. CDR3 length: 14 amino acids. The trim removed 6 bases at V and 4 bases at J, leaving 9 bases unmatched. Per germline, CDR1 MDHEN and CDR2 SYDVKM. The CDR3 protein is CASSRPGQLYEQYF. The CDR3 coding sequence is TGTGCCAGCAGCCGCCCGGGACAGCTTTACGAGCAGTACTTC.

CDR3 residues: CASSTEGTSGSRVNEQYF. For the CDR3, the DNA is TGTGCCAGCAGCACAGAGGGGACTAGCGGGAGTAGGGTTAATGAGCAGTACTTC. V gene TRBV5-5 combines with J gene TRBJ2-7; TRBD2 matches at 14 bases. The germline gives CDR1 SGHKS, CDR2 YYEKEE (reference sequence). The CDR3 is 18 amino acids. Unmatched junction bases numbered 16, after V lost 4 bases and J lost 7 bases.

V usage is TRBV3-1 and J usage is TRBJ2-7; the D gene is possibly TRBD1 (6 bases). Trimming left V 1 base short and J 6 bases short, with 10 bases between. The germline gives CDR1 LGHDT, CDR2 YNNKEL (reference sequence). This CDR3 contains 13 residues. The CDR3 here is CASSQGDIGEQYF. The CDR3 bases are TGTGCCAGCAGCCAAGGGGACATTGGCGAGCAGTACTTC.

This sequence joins TRBV6-1 and TRBJ2-7, with TRBD1 matching 7 bases. V trimming: 2 bases; J trimming: 7 bases; junction bases outside the gene matches: 5. This CDR3 has 13 residues. Germline loops: CDR1 MNHNS, CDR2 SASEGT. CDR3 protein: CASSEKTGREQYF. The CDR3 region has the DNA TGTGCCAGCAGTGAAAAGACAGGGAGAGAGCAGTACTTC.

The V gene is TRBV2, the J gene TRBJ2-5; the match to TRBD2 covers 7 bases. The CDR3 consists of 13 residues. The V segment lost 6 bases and the J segment 5 bases; nucleotides outside the gene matches: 6. The germline gives CDR1 SNHLY, CDR2 FYNNEI. CDR3 sequence reads: CASSREVVETQYF. The CDR3, as DNA: TGTGCCAGCAGCCGGGAGGTAGTCGAGACCCAGTACTTC.

The chain employs TRBV3-1 and TRBJ1-6; weak D call: TRBD1 (6 bases). This CDR3 contains 15 residues. V lost 1 base and J 4 bases, leaving 8 bases between the germline ends. Germline V gene sequence: CDR1 LGHDT, CDR2 YNNKEL (reference sequence). CDR3 in DNA: TGTGCCAGCAGCCAAGGACAGGCTTATAATTCACCCCTCCACTTT. Translating gives CASSQGQAYNSPLHF.

The gene calls are TRBV7-8 and TRBJ1-1; the D gene is possibly TRBD1 (6 bases). Trimming cost V 7 bases and J 1 base, with 13 bases left between them. From germline, CDR1 is SGHVS and CDR2 FQNEAQ. CDR3 length: 14 residues. DNA for the CDR3: TGTGCCAGCACCCGAGGGGGGGCGAACACTGAAGCTTTCTTT. It translates to CASTRGGANTEAFF.

This clonotype was detected many times. V usage is TRBV28 and J usage is TRBJ2-7; 8 bases fit TRBD1. The CDR3 runs to 15 residues. Germline CDR1 reads MDHEN; CDR2 reads SYDVKM. J was trimmed by 5 bases and V by 7 bases; bases with no gene match: 13. The CDR3 nucleotides read TGTGCCAGCACCGAAGGACAGGGCAATATCGACGAGCAGTACTTC. Its translation is CASTEGQGNIDEQYF.

The V and J genes are TRBV3-1 and TRBJ1-1; D is ambiguous. The V end lost 1 base, the J end lost 8 bases, and 17 bases lay between the germline ends. There are 15 residues in the CDR3. Germline lookup yields CDR1 LGHDT and CDR2 YNNKEL (reference sequence). The CDR3 here is CASSQGLSGRLEAFF. CDR3 sequence (DNA): TGTGCCAGCAGCCAAGGGTTAAGTGGACGGCTGGAAGCTTTCTTT.

This clonotype was observed once. The V gene is TRBV9, the J gene TRBJ2-5, with 7 bases matching TRBD2. Germline lookup yields CDR1 SGDLS and CDR2 YYNGEE. This CDR3 has 16 residues. V trimming: 0 bases; J trimming: 2 bases; junction bases outside the gene matches: 7. The CDR3 protein is CASSVGFAGEQETQYF. DNA for the CDR3: TGTGCCAGCAGCGTAGGGTTTGCGGGAGAACAAGAGACCCAGTACTTC.

This clonotype came up many times. The V gene is TRBV10-3, the J gene TRBJ2-7; no clear D. V dropped 0 bases and J dropped 2 bases, with 8 bases sitting between them. The CDR3 has 14 residues. CDR1 and CDR2 (germline): ENHRY, SYGVKD. The CDR3 nucleotides read TGTGCCATCAGTGAGTCTACGGTACCCTACGAGCAGTACTTC. Residues: CAISESTVPYEQYF.

Comment on this clonotype: This may arise from a read error, as a much more abundant clone is one base away. In nucleotides, the CDR3 is TGTGCCAGCAGAAGCCCCGGGACGACCTTCAATGAGCAGTTCTTC. It yields the protein CASRSPGTTFNEQFF. V usage is TRBV2 and J usage is TRBJ2-1; the D call may be TRBD1 or TRBD2 (5 bases each). Trimming removed 6 bases at V and 6 bases at J, with 18 bases between. The length of the CDR3 is 15 residues. From germline, CDR1 is SNHLY and CDR2 FYNNEI.

Note on this clonotype: A much larger clone lies a single base off, so this may be a read error. V usage is TRBV2 and J usage is TRBJ2-5, with D possibly being TRBD2 (6 bases). The germline V and J ends were trimmed by 10 bases and 4 bases, with 16 bases remaining between them. Germline CDR1 SNHLY, CDR2 FYNNEI. This CDR3 region has 13 residues. For the CDR3, the DNA is TGTGCCACCACGTGGGGGGTCGGAGAGACCCAGTACTTC. Residues: CATTWGVGETQYF.

This clonotype has just a few counts. CDR3 nucleotides: TGTGCCAGCAGCTCCGGACTAGCTGTTGAGCAGTTCTTC. Translation gives CASSSGLAVEQFF. The V and J genes are TRBV12-3 or TRBV12-4 and TRBJ2-1, with 8 bases matching TRBD2. Trimming cost V 6 bases and J 9 bases; bases outside gene matches: 7. This CDR3 has 13 amino acids.

V is TRBV5-1 and J is TRBJ2-7; no clear D gene. CDR3 length equals 12 residues. Between the trimmed V and J ends, which lost 1 base and 5 bases, there was a span of 7 bases. The germline gives CDR1 SGHRS, CDR2 YFSETQ. CDR3 residues: CASSLTADEQYF. For the CDR3, the DNA is TGCGCCAGCAGCTTGACGGCCGACGAGCAGTACTTC.

This clonotype has at least ten counts. The chain links TRBV12-3 or TRBV12-4 to TRBJ1-2, with D possibly TRBD1 on 6 matching bases. The CDR3 loop spans 12 amino acids. The germline V and J ends were trimmed by 6 bases and 8 bases, with 13 bases remaining between them. CDR3 region: CASSQGGQGYTF. The CDR3 DNA sequence: TGTGCCAGCAGCCAGGGAGGACAGGGCTACACCTTC.

The chain carries TRBV30 and TRBJ2-2, with 7 positions matching TRBD1. Germline V CDR1 and CDR2: GTSNPN, SVGIG (reference sequence). CDR3 length equals 12 residues. Trimming at V came to 4 bases and at J to 7 bases, leaving 3 bases not matched to a gene. The DNA of the CDR3 is TGTGCCTGGACGACAGGGTTCGGGGAGCTGTTTTTT. Amino acid sequence: CAWTTGFGELFF.

The rearrangement uses TRBV30 and TRBJ1-4; perhaps TRBD1 as D (6 bases). Germline CDR1 reads GTSNPN; CDR2 reads SVGIG (reference sequence). This CDR3 contains 13 residues. The V end lost 3 bases, the J end lost 8 bases, and 13 bases lay between the germline ends. CDR3 nucleotide sequence: TGTGCCTGGAGACGGGCAGGGGTCGAAAAACTGTTTTTT. Translation gives CAWRRAGVEKLFF.

The rearrangement joins TRBV3-1 to TRBJ2-7; TRBD1 might be the D (6 bases). This CDR3 spans 15 amino acids. The V end lost 0 bases, the J end lost 6 bases, and 15 bases lay between the germline ends. Germline CDR1 is LGHDT and CDR2 is YNNKEL (reference sequence). The CDR3 DNA follows: TGTGCCAGCAGCCAAGATAATAACAGGGTTCGCGAGCAGTACTTC. It yields the protein CASSQDNNRVREQYF.

This clonotype occurred a few times. CDR3 residues: CASSLNSIYEQYF. In DNA, the CDR3 is TGTGCCAGCAGCTTAAACAGTATCTACGAGCAGTACTTC. The V gene is TRBV7-9, the J gene TRBJ2-7; D ambiguous. Trimming shortened V by 2 bases and J by 3 bases, and 8 bases separated the two germline ends. CDR1 is SEHNR, CDR2 FQNEAQ, per germline (reference sequence). This CDR3 spans 13 amino acids.

A single count supports this clonotype. The chain has TRBV27 and TRBJ2-2; D is ambiguous. V was clipped by 0 bases and J by 2 bases, with 10 bases between them. Germline CDR1 MNHEY, CDR2 SMNVEV (reference sequence). The CDR3 spans 16 residues. The CDR3 region is CASSLSGSANTGELFF. In nucleotides, the CDR3 is TGTGCCAGCAGTTTATCGGGGTCAGCCAACACCGGGGAGCTGTTTTTT.